Below, 23 T cell receptor beta chains from the same sample are listed, as sequenced in a study of blood T cell repertoires in COVID-19. TCRdb's table, derived via immunoSEQ multiplex PCR, lists solely in-frame clones and lacks some. The sample yields 470,000 or so clones, roughly 89% seen once. Material: peripheral blood. The receptors were gathered from a young woman with acute or convalescent COVID-19.

The genes are TRBV5-5 and TRBJ2-7; maybe TRBD1 (6 bases). V was trimmed by 3 bases and J by 0 bases, leaving 13 bases between them. This CDR3 is 15 amino acids long. Germline V CDR1 and CDR2: SGHKS, YYEKEE (reference sequence). Here the CDR3 DNA reads TGTGCCAGCAGCTGGGAATGGGGGCTCTCCTACGAGCAGTACTTC. This translates into CASSWEWGLSYEQYF.

The gene calls are TRBV27 and TRBJ2-1, with a possible D match to TRBD1 (5 bases). The V gene lost 8 bases and the J gene lost 7 bases, with 12 bases spanning the gap. Germline CDR1 reads MNHEY; CDR2 reads SMNVEV (reference sequence). The CDR3 runs 12 residues. The CDR3 spells CASAWGGNEQFF. CDR3 coding DNA: TGTGCCAGCGCGTGGGGCGGAAATGAGCAGTTCTTC.

The chain links TRBV5-1 to TRBJ2-2; D ambiguous. CDR1 is SGHRS, CDR2 YFSETQ, per germline. V lost 0 bases and J lost 0, with 9 bases in between. CDR3 length: 16 residues. The CDR3 region is CASSLGALANTGELFF. The CDR3 DNA sequence: TGCGCCAGCAGCTTGGGAGCGCTCGCGAACACCGGGGAGCTGTTTTTT.

The CDR3 sequence is CASSPPGRATQYF. DNA of the CDR3: TGTGCCAGCTCACCACCCGGCAGGGCGACCCAGTACTTC. The V gene is TRBV18, the J gene TRBJ2-5; D is possibly TRBD1 (5 bases). The CDR3 runs to 13 residues. Germline CDR1 KGHSH, CDR2 LQKENI. V dropped 0 bases and J dropped 7 bases, with 9 bases sitting between them.

The CDR3 loop is CAWSRVGRVRRANYGYTF. CDR3 DNA sequence: TGTGCCTGGAGTCGAGTAGGCAGGGTGAGACGAGCTAACTATGGCTACACCTTC. The rearrangement links TRBV30 to TRBJ1-2; perhaps TRBD1 as D (5 bases). The CDR3 spans 18 residues. Trimming left V 2 bases short and J 0 bases short, with 22 bases between. The germline CDR1 and CDR2 sequences are GTSNPN and SVGIG (reference sequence).

This clone was detected only once. The chain recombines TRBV9 with TRBJ1-3; the D is unclear. The V and J ends lost 0 bases and 0 bases respectively, with 10 bases between them. Germline lookup yields CDR1 SGDLS and CDR2 YYNGEE. The length of the CDR3 is 16 residues. CDR3 nucleotide sequence: TGTGCCAGCAGCGTAGAGGAGTCCCTCTCTGGAAACACCATATATTTT. Translated: CASSVEESLSGNTIYF.

The V call is TRBV15, the J call TRBJ1-1, with D perhaps matching TRBD1 (6 bases). V dropped 0 bases and J dropped 5 bases, with 7 bases sitting between them. CDR1 and CDR2 (germline): LNHNV, YYDKDF (reference sequence). This CDR3 spans 13 amino acids. In DNA form, the CDR3 reads TGTGCCACCAGCAGAGAAGACAGGACTGAAGCTTTCTTT. Amino acids: CATSREDRTEAFF.

This clone was picked up a small number of times. This sequence joins TRBV2 and TRBJ1-1; TRBD1 aligns across 8 bases. Trimming removed 6 bases from V and 4 bases from J; junction bases left unmatched: 13. The germline CDR1 and CDR2 sequences are SNHLY and FYNNEI. The CDR3 extends over 16 amino acids. The CDR3 DNA reads TGTGCCAGCAGAGTCCGTTCGGGACAGGCGACCACTGAAGCTTTCTTT. Translation gives CASRVRSGQATTEAFF.

The chain carries TRBV20-1 and TRBJ2-7; no definite D call. The CDR3 length is 11 residues. The V gene's germline CDR1 is DFQATT and CDR2 SNEGSKA (reference sequence). CDR3 amino acids: CSPNWAGEQYF. The CDR3 nucleotides are TGCAGCCCAAATTGGGCCGGCGAGCAGTACTTC.

The chain employs TRBV2 and TRBJ2-1, with D hard to call. V lost 9 bases and J lost 0, with 12 bases in between. The CDR3 is made up of 14 amino acids. Germline V lookup: CDR1 SNHLY, CDR2 FYNNEI. CDR3 amino acids: CARFGPSSYNEQFF. CDR3 in DNA: TGTGCCAGGTTTGGTCCGAGCTCCTACAATGAGCAGTTCTTC.

This chain's CDR3 is CASRSGGQKETQYF. DNA for the CDR3: TGTGCCAGCAGAAGCGGAGGGCAAAAAGAGACCCAGTACTTC. The chain uses TRBV2 and TRBJ2-5; D is possibly TRBD2 (6 bases). CDR1 and CDR2 from the germline V gene are SNHLY and FYNNEI. Between the trimmed V and J ends, which lost 6 bases and 3 bases, there was a span of 14 bases. The CDR3 covers 14 residues.

The rearrangement links TRBV30 to TRBJ2-1; 8 bases map to TRBD2. The germline gives CDR1 GTSNPN, CDR2 SVGIG (reference sequence). V was clipped by 1 base and J by 7 bases; unmatched bases: 6. This CDR3 is 14 amino acids long. The CDR3 DNA is TGTGCCTGGAGTGAAGGTGCGGGGGGTAATGAGCAGTTCTTC. Protein sequence: CAWSEGAGGNEQFF.

The chain is built from TRBV5-4 and TRBJ2-2; D is uncertain. The CDR3 extends over 14 amino acids. Deletions cut 1 base from V and 2 bases from J, with 6 bases between. Per germline, CDR1 SGHNT and CDR2 YYREEE (reference sequence). CDR3 protein: CASSLSGNTGELFF. As DNA, the CDR3 is TGTGCCAGCAGCTTGTCGGGTAACACCGGGGAGCTGTTTTTT.

The J gene is TRBJ2-3, the V gene TRBV7-6; 10 nucleotides match TRBD2. V lost 4 bases to trimming and J lost 2 bases; unmatched junction nucleotides: 3. The CDR3 is 15 amino acids. CDR1 and CDR2 (germline): SGHVS, FNYEAQ. The CDR3 loop reads CASSSLAGNTDTQYF. The CDR3 region has the DNA TGTGCCAGCAGCTCACTAGCGGGGAACACAGATACGCAGTATTTT. Full variable domain (missing parts from reference TRBV7-6 and TRBJ2-3): GAGVSQSPRYKVTKRGQDVALRCDPISGHVSLYWYRQALGQGPEFLTYFNYEAQQDKSGLPNDRFSAERPEGSISTLTIQRTEQRDSAMYRCASSSLAGNTDTQYFGPGTRLTVL.

V gene TRBV9 combines with J gene TRBJ2-3; 7 nucleotides align to TRBD2. V dropped 6 bases and J dropped 0; count of bases not matched to a gene: 10. Germline V CDR1 and CDR2: SGDLS, YYNGEE. The CDR3 extends over 16 amino acids. The CDR3 loop is CASTRAGRPSTDTQYF. The CDR3 region has the DNA TGTGCCAGCACGCGAGCGGGACGCCCGAGCACAGATACGCAGTATTTT. Based on the CDR3 plus reference TRBV9 and TRBJ2-3, the full variable domain is DSGVTQTPKHLITATGQRVTLRCSPRSGDLSVYWYQQSLDQGLQFLIQYYNGEERAKGNILERFSAQQFPDLHSELNLSSLELGDSALYFCASTRAGRPSTDTQYFGPGTRLTVL.

V is TRBV9 and J is TRBJ2-7; 9 bases align to TRBD1. J was trimmed by 5 bases and V by 4 bases; bases with no gene match: 4. The CDR3 has 13 residues. Germline lookup yields CDR1 SGDLS and CDR2 YYNGEE. CDR3 sequence: CASSLRTGDEQYF. The CDR3 nucleotides read TGTGCCAGCAGCTTGCGGACAGGGGACGAGCAGTACTTC.

The chain has TRBV4-1 and TRBJ2-2; 8 positions match TRBD2. The V gene's germline CDR1 is MGHRA and CDR2 YSYEKL. CDR3 length: 17 amino acids. This CDR3 reads CPRSRARGGGGTGELFF. The CDR3 nucleotides read TGCCCCCGCAGCCGGGCCCGGGGGGGCGGGGGCACCGGGGAGCTGTTTTTT.

The rearrangement links TRBV2 to TRBJ1-6, with 9 bases aligning to TRBD1. Germline assignment: CDR1 SNHLY and CDR2 FYNNEI. V trimming: 7 bases; J trimming: 3 bases; junction bases outside the gene matches: 4. The CDR3 consists of 15 residues. CDR3 coding DNA: TGTGCCAGCAAGACGACAGGGGGCTATAATTCACCCCTCCACTTT. Protein sequence: CASKTTGGYNSPLHF.

The CDR3 DNA follows: TGCAGTGCTAGAGATCTTATTCAAGCTTTCTTT. Translated: CSARDLIQAFF. The chain couples TRBV20-1 to TRBJ1-1; D not certain. Trimming took 0 bases from V and 9 from J, leaving 8 bases between them. CDR3 length: 11 amino acids. CDR1 is DFQATT, CDR2 SNEGSKA, per germline (reference sequence).

The chain carries TRBV5-1 and TRBJ1-2; D is ambiguous. CDR1 is SGHRS and CDR2 is YFSETQ in the germline V gene. With 0 bases removed from V and 1 base from J, the gap between germline ends came to 13 bases. The CDR3 has 16 residues. CDR3 nucleotide sequence: TGCGCCAGCAGCTTGGCCTGGGCAGACTATAACTATGGCTACACCTTC. Amino acids: CASSLAWADYNYGYTF.

The chain has TRBV28 and TRBJ1-2; D not resolved. With 5 bases removed from V and 4 bases from J, the gap between germline ends came to 14 bases. The CDR3 is 14 residues long. Germline V lookup: CDR1 MDHEN, CDR2 SYDVKM. The CDR3 nucleotides are TGTGCCAGCAGTAATGCGGTGGATCTCTATGGCTACACCTTC. Its translation is CASSNAVDLYGYTF.

The V and J genes are TRBV28 and TRBJ2-6; D uncertain. The germline V gene encodes CDR1 MDHEN and CDR2 SYDVKM. Deletions cut 8 bases from V and 0 bases from J, with 14 bases between. This CDR3 spans 16 amino acids. DNA for the CDR3: TGTGCCAGCCGAAACCTACGGGTCTCTGGGGCCAACGTCCTGACTTTC. Translation: CASRNLRVSGANVLTF.

V gene TRBV7-3 combines with J gene TRBJ2-1; D unresolved. In germline, CDR1 is SGHTA, CDR2 FQGTGA. Trimming shortened V by 4 bases and J by 8 bases, and 12 bases separated the two germline ends. CDR3 size: 13 residues. The chain's CDR3 is CASSSTSTHEQFF. CDR3 nucleotide sequence: TGTGCCAGCAGCTCCACATCAACCCATGAGCAGTTCTTC.